The 4 T cell receptor beta chains below all came from one sample that was sequenced in a study of blood T cell repertoires in COVID-19. Assay used: immunoSEQ multiplex PCR; TCRdb lists only in-frame clones, some missing. This table has roughly 330,000 clones, about 87% appearing once. Sequenced input: PBMCs or T cells enriched from blood (not recorded which). These receptors came from a woman aged 30 to 39 who had recovered from COVID-19.

The V call is TRBV2, the J call TRBJ1-5; TRBD1 matches at 10 bases. This CDR3 is built from 14 residues. The V and J ends lost 4 bases and 7 bases, in that order; junction bases with no gene match: 4. In germline, CDR1 is SNHLY, CDR2 FYNNEI. The CDR3 DNA reads as TGTGCCAGCAGTGGGACAGGGGGTGGACAGCCCCAGCATTTT. Protein product: CASSGTGGGQPQHF.

This rearrangement joins TRBV4-1 to TRBJ1-2, with D perhaps matching TRBD1 (5 bases). CDR1 and CDR2 (germline): MGHRA, YSYEKL. Trimming removed 4 bases at V and 4 bases at J, with 16 bases between. The CDR3 consists of 15 residues. CDR3 nucleotide sequence: TGCGCCAGCAGCCCCTTCTTCCGGGGGGTCTATGGCTACACCTTC. Its translation is CASSPFFRGVYGYTF.

V and J are TRBV11-2 and TRBJ1-3, with 8 bases aligning to TRBD1. Germline CDR1 is SGHAT and CDR2 is FQNNGV. The V gene end was trimmed by 5 bases and the J gene end by 2 bases; junction bases not matched to a gene: 5. This CDR3 has 15 amino acids. Here the CDR3 DNA reads TGTGCCAGCAGCCAAAACAGGGGGGCTGGAAACACCATATATTTT. It is translated as CASSQNRGAGNTIYF.

This clone was recorded a few times. The chain joins TRBV19 to TRBJ1-2; no clear D gene. V was clipped by 8 bases and J by 0 bases, with 10 bases between them. The length of the CDR3 is 13 residues. Germline V gene data show CDR1 as LNHDA and CDR2 as SQIVND (reference sequence). DNA of the CDR3: TGTGCCAGTTCGTCGAGATCTAACTATGGCTACACCTTC. Translating gives CASSSRSNYGYTF.